The entry below describes one T cell receptor (beta chain). These data are taken from a study of cytomegalovirus exposure and HLA in healthy donors. With V trimmed by 1 base and J by 1 base, 8 bases remained unmatched. Germline V lookup: CDR1 LNHDA, CDR2 SQIVND (reference sequence). The CDR3 is made up of 18 amino acids. 13 Jbeta primers and 60 Vbeta primers were used for the PCR. Some clones are missing from TCRdb's copy, which holds only in-frame ones; the method was immunoSEQ multiplex PCR. The sample yields more than 100,000 clones, 65% to 80% seen once. The donors gave bone marrow, and they were healthy.

This sequence originates from a man aged 55 to 70 in good health and CMV-seropositive. The rearrangement links TRBV19 to TRBJ2-5; 11 positions agree with TRBD2. The source material was PBMCs. CDR3 sequence: CASSIVAVTSGGQETQYF. CDR3 DNA sequence: TGTGCCAGTAGTATAGTGGCCGTTACTAGCGGGGGCCAAGAGACCCAGTACTTC.